The 14 T cell receptor beta chains below were found in one sample sequenced in a study of blood T cell repertoires in COVID-19. TCRdb keeps only in-frame clones here, not all; method: immunoSEQ multiplex PCR. The data contain some 270,000 clones, around 86% of them singletons. What was sequenced was peripheral blood. The receptors were gathered from a man aged 40-55 years with active or convalescent COVID-19.

This chain connects TRBV3-1 (or the pseudogene TRBV3-2) to TRBJ2-6; TRBD1 matches at 9 bases. Losses at the gene ends were 6 bases for V and 2 bases for J; bases not matched to a gene: 8. There are 17 residues in the CDR3. Germline-derived CDR1 and CDR2 are LGHDT and YNNKEL (reference sequence). Here the CDR3 DNA reads TGTGCCAGCAGTACCGGGACAGGGTTTGCTGGGGCCAACGTCCTGACTTTC. This encodes CASSTGTGFAGANVLTF.

This rearrangement joins TRBV13 to TRBJ2-1, with D possibly matching TRBD2 (6 bases). The CDR3 spans 16 residues. Germline CDR1 PRHDT, CDR2 FYEKMQ (reference sequence). The ends were cut back, 1 base at V and 4 bases at J, with 14 bases in the middle. The CDR3: CASSLEGLATYNEQFF. As DNA, the CDR3 is TGTGCCAGCAGCTTAGAGGGCCTAGCGACTTACAATGAGCAGTTCTTC.

V gene TRBV29-1 combines with J gene TRBJ1-2; D unresolved. Trimming shortened V by 4 bases and J by 2 bases, and 8 bases separated the two germline ends. Looked up from germline, CDR1 is SQVTM and CDR2 is ANQGSEA. The CDR3 runs to 12 residues. DNA for the CDR3: TGCAGCGTTGTTCAGAACAACTATGGCTACACCTTC. It yields the protein CSVVQNNYGYTF.

J is TRBJ1-4 and V is TRBV3-1 (or the pseudogene TRBV3-2); possible D gene TRBD1, 5 bases. Germline assignment: CDR1 LGHDT and CDR2 YNNKEL (reference sequence). This CDR3 has 15 residues. Trimming shortened V by 0 bases and J by 7 bases, and 12 bases separated the two germline ends. Written as DNA, the CDR3 is TGTGCCAGCAGCCAAGATGTGGGGGGAGGTGAAAAACTGTTTTTT. Translated, it gives CASSQDVGGGEKLFF.

The chain links TRBV30 to TRBJ2-2; D call uncertain. Trimming took off 0 bases at V and 0 bases at J, with 5 bases between the two ends. CDR3 length: 14 amino acids. CDR1 is GTSNPN, CDR2 SVGIG, per germline (reference sequence). In DNA form, the CDR3 reads TGTGCCTGGAGTGTATCGGCGAACACCGGGGAGCTGTTTTTT. It codes for CAWSVSANTGELFF.

This chain uses TRBV6-1 with TRBJ1-4, with D possibly matching TRBD1 (6 bases). This CDR3 is 14 amino acids long. Germline CDR1 is MNHNS and CDR2 is SASEGT. V lost 2 bases and J 12 bases, leaving 16 bases between the germline ends. CDR3 bases: TGTGCCAGCAGTGAAAGGGGGTGGGCCTGGGAACTGTTTTTT. It yields the protein CASSERGWAWELFF.

The chain has TRBV24-1 and TRBJ1-3; weak D call: TRBD1 (5 bases). The CDR3 totals 15 residues. The V and J ends lost 3 bases and 4 bases respectively, with 12 bases between them. Germline CDR1 and CDR2: KGHDR and SFDVKD. CDR3 in DNA: TGTGCCACCAGTGATACGCGGGGCGAAGGAAACACCATATATTTT. Its translation is CATSDTRGEGNTIYF.

The chain recombines TRBV6-5 with TRBJ1-1; no firm D call. CDR3 length: 13 residues. CDR1 and CDR2 (germline): MNHEY, SVGAGI. Between the trimmed V and J ends, which lost 6 bases and 3 bases, there was a span of 11 bases. CDR3: CASRLQRDTEAFF. The CDR3 DNA is TGTGCCAGCAGATTACAGAGGGACACTGAAGCTTTCTTT.

The chain recombines TRBV6-5 with TRBJ2-7; maybe TRBD1 (6 bases). Trimming stripped 5 bases from V and 6 bases from J, with 11 bases between. The CDR3 is 12 amino acids. CDR1 and CDR2 from the germline V gene are MNHEY and SVGAGI. The CDR3 protein is CASSPTGIEQYF. The DNA for the CDR3 is TGTGCCAGCAGTCCCACAGGGATCGAGCAGTACTTC.

This chain uses TRBV4-1 with TRBJ2-6, with D tentatively TRBD2 (6 bases). This CDR3 contains 17 residues. Trimming stripped 0 bases from V and 3 bases from J, with 12 bases between. The V gene's germline CDR1 is MGHRA and CDR2 YSYEKL. The CDR3 nucleotides are TGCGCCAGCAGCCAAGATCCGGGGGTGGGTGGGGCCAACGTCCTGACTTTC. Protein: CASSQDPGVGGANVLTF.

The V call is TRBV6-6, the J call TRBJ1-6; the match to TRBD1 covers 12 bases. The CDR3 runs to 15 residues. Unmatched junction bases numbered 7, after V lost 6 bases and J lost 10 bases. Germline CDR1 is MNHNY and CDR2 is SVGAGI (reference sequence). The CDR3 DNA follows: TGTGCCAGCAGGGACCGGGACAGGGGGCGGTCACCCCTCCACTTT. Protein sequence: CASRDRDRGRSPLHF.

This CDR3 reads CASSVRLVDEQFF. Here the CDR3 DNA reads TGTGCCAGCAGCGTAAGGCTAGTTGATGAGCAGTTCTTC. This rearrangement joins TRBV9 to TRBJ2-1; no firm D call. Germline V gene sequence: CDR1 SGDLS, CDR2 YYNGEE. The CDR3 loop spans 13 amino acids. Trimming cost V 1 base and J 8 bases, with 10 bases left between them.

The chain links TRBV11-3 to TRBJ2-1; TRBD2 matches at 9 bases. With 3 bases clipped from V and 5 bases from J, the junction kept 2 bases outside the gene matches. The germline V gene encodes CDR1 SGHNT and CDR2 YENEEA. CDR3 size: 14 residues. In DNA, the CDR3 is TGTGCCAGCAGCTTCAGCGGGAGGAACAATGAGCAGTTCTTC. This encodes CASSFSGRNNEQFF.

In this sample, this clone turned up a few times. In the same sample, other DNA sequences code for this CDR3. The gene calls are TRBV18 and TRBJ1-1, with 8 bases matching TRBD1. This CDR3 has 14 amino acids. Germline trimming cut 6 bases from V and 5 bases from J; bases unmatched to any gene: 8. Germline CDR1 KGHSH, CDR2 LQKENI. In DNA form, the CDR3 reads TGTGCCAGCTCGCCAGGGACAGGAAGAACTGAAGCTTTCTTT. Protein product: CASSPGTGRTEAFF.